A selection of T cell receptor beta chains follows, all from one sample in a study of response to subunit inactivated influenza vaccine. TCRdb processed the RT-PCR reads anew with MiXCR; each CDR3 protein has one entry. The sample contains around 710,000 distinct CDR3 sequences, roughly 13% of which appear only once. Sequences were derived from PBMCs from blood, sampled 14 to 15 days before vaccination. These receptor sequences come from a middle-aged man who received an inactivated influenza vaccine. Both conserved end residues are part of each CDR3. D genes are given only for firm matches. Only some rows state a clone size, as once, few, many or a class for expanded clones.

cdr3_length	j_call	v_call	clone_size	d_call	cdr3_nt	cdr3_aa
16	TRBJ2-3	TRBV28	few	.	TGTGCCAGCAGTTTTATCCTAGTGGGAGCTTCAGATACGCAGTATTTT	CASSFILVGASDTQYF
14	TRBJ2-7	TRBV20-1	few	.	TGCAGTGCTAGGGCGGTGGCAGGAGCTACGGAGCAGTACTTC	CSARAVAGATEQYF
16	TRBJ1-2	TRBV27	.	TRBD1	TGTGCCAGCAGTCTCGCCGGGACAGGGGGCTTGGATGGCTACACCTTC	CASSLAGTGGLDGYTF
16	TRBJ2-3	TRBV5-1	few	.	TGCGCCAGCAGCTTAAGGACAAAAAAGCTCACAGATACGCAGTATTTT	CASSLRTKKLTDTQYF
14	TRBJ2-5	TRBV11-2	.	.	TGTGCCAGCAGCTTAAACGGGGCCCCAGAGACCCAGTACTTC	CASSLNGAPETQYF
13	TRBJ2-7	TRBV15	.	.	TGTGCCACCAGCAGGCTGGTGGACTACGAGCAGTACTTC	CATSRLVDYEQYF
11	TRBJ2-3	TRBV2	.	.	TGTGCCAGCACAGGGTCAGATACGCAGTATTTT	CASTGSDTQYF
13	TRBJ2-2	TRBV5-1	many	TRBD2	TGCGCCAGCCGGCTAGCGGACACCGGGGAGCTGTTTTTT	CASRLADTGELFF
14	TRBJ2-1	TRBV11-2	.	TRBD1	TGTGCCAGCAGCCAGGACAGGGGGCTTGATGAGCAGTTCTTC	CASSQDRGLDEQFF
12	TRBJ2-3	TRBV10-3	.	.	TGTGCCATCAGTGAGTCCGGGTATACGCAGTATTTT	CAISESGYTQYF
16	TRBJ1-1	TRBV10-3	few	.	TGTGCCATCAGTGAGTCAGGACCAACGGGACATGCAGAAGCTTTCTTT	CAISESGPTGHAEAFF
14	TRBJ2-5	TRBV7-2	.	.	TGTGCCAGCAGCCATCAGGGGCCGGGAGAGACCCAGTACTTC	CASSHQGPGETQYF
15	TRBJ2-1	TRBV18	many	TRBD2	TGTGCCAGCTCACGCCCGGGACTAGCGATGAATGAGCAGTTCTTC	CASSRPGLAMNEQFF
14	TRBJ1-1	TRBV20-1	few	.	TGCAGTGCTAGACCTTCTACGGTGAACACTGAAGCTTTCTTT	CSARPSTVNTEAFF
13	TRBJ2-1	TRBV29-1	few	.	TGCAGCGTTGTCCAGGGGGGCTACAATGAGCAGTTCTTC	CSVVQGGYNEQFF
17	TRBJ2-5	TRBV4-1	few	TRBD1	TGCGCCAGCAGCCAAGATCCCGGGACAGGGGTAGGAGAGACCCAGTACTTC	CASSQDPGTGVGETQYF
13	TRBJ2-5	TRBV7-2	many	TRBD1	TGTGCCAGCAGCTCCAGGGGGCAAGAGACCCAGTACTTC	CASSSRGQETQYF
15	TRBJ1-5	TRBV5-3	.	.	TGTGCCAGAAGCTTGGTCGCTCGGGGGGGTCAGCCCCAGCATTTT	CARSLVARGGQPQHF
14	TRBJ2-2	TRBV5-1	many	TRBD1	TGCGCCAGCAGCTGGGGACAGGCCACCGGGGAGCTGTTTTTT	CASSWGQATGELFF
17	TRBJ2-7	TRBV27	few	TRBD2	TGTGCCAGCAGTTTAATCCAACCGCGGGGGGCCTTTTACGAGCAGTACTTC	CASSLIQPRGAFYEQYF
15	TRBJ2-1	TRBV7-3	few	TRBD1	TGTGCCAGCAGCTTTCCGGGACAGGAAATCAATGAGCAGTTCTTC	CASSFPGQEINEQFF
14	TRBJ2-5	TRBV5-1	.	TRBD2	TGCGCCAGCAGCTTTGAAGCGGGGCGAAAGACCCAGTACTTC	CASSFEAGRKTQYF
15	TRBJ2-5	TRBV5-1	many	.	TGCGCCAGCGGCGGACAGGGAGGGATCCAAGAGACCCAGTACTTC	CASGGQGGIQETQYF
12	TRBJ1-2	TRBV11-2	once	.	TGTGCCAGCAGCGGGGGGCGGTTTGGCTACACCTTC	CASSGGRFGYTF
11	TRBJ2-1	TRBV20-1	few	TRBD2	TGCACTCTAGCGGGCGACAATGAGCAGTTCTTC	CTLAGDNEQFF
13	TRBJ1-4	TRBV20-1	few	.	TGCAGTGCTAGAGAGGGGGCGCGGGAAAAACTGTTTTTT	CSAREGAREKLFF
18	TRBJ1-1	TRBV6-2/TRBV6-3	many	TRBD1	TGTGCCAGCAGTTACCCGACGGGGACAGGGACTCCGAACACTGAAGCTTTCTTT	CASSYPTGTGTPNTEAFF